The 30 T cell receptor beta chains below come from one sample, sequenced in a study of patients and donors after allogeneic stem cell transplantation. TCRdb redid the calling of the RT-PCR reads with MiXCR, one entry per CDR3 protein. The table lists roughly 940,000 distinct CDR3 sequences, 15% to 20% of them singletons. Source material: blood, either unsorted or a sorted T cell fraction (not recorded which). The receptors originated from a human donor who was either an allogeneic HSCT recipient or a stem cell or donor lymphocyte infusion donor (not recorded which). It is not recorded whose cells these are; they may come from a transplant donor.

The DNA of the CDR3 is TGTGCCAGCAGCCTATTTGGAGCTTTCTTT. This sequence encodes CASSLFGAFF. This chain links TRBV7-9 with TRBJ1-1; D unresolved. The CDR3 runs to 10 residues. The V end lost 5 bases, the J end lost 10 bases, and 8 bases lay between the germline ends. The germline gives CDR1 SEHNR, CDR2 FQNEAQ (reference sequence).

The rearrangement joins TRBV27 to TRBJ2-7; 12 bases line up with TRBD1. Germline trimming cut 0 bases from V and 3 bases from J; bases unmatched to any gene: 3. Germline values: CDR1 MNHEY, CDR2 SMNVEV (reference sequence). CDR3 size: 16 residues. In DNA, the CDR3 is TGTGCCAGCAGTTTATCGTGGGACAGGGGGCTCTACGAGCAGTACTTC. Translation: CASSLSWDRGLYEQYF.

This clonotype was detected only a few times. This chain uses TRBV5-1 with TRBJ2-2; 9 nucleotides match TRBD1. Germline V lookup: CDR1 SGHRS, CDR2 YFSETQ. Unmatched junction bases numbered 5, after V lost 4 bases and J lost 1 base. The CDR3 sequence is 16 residues long. CDR3 sequence: CASSPGTGMNTGELFF. The CDR3, as DNA: TGCGCCAGCAGCCCCGGGACAGGGATGAACACCGGGGAGCTGTTTTTT.

This clonotype showed up many times. The CDR3 loop reads CAISRTGQGHYGYTF. CDR3 nucleotides: TGTGCCATCAGTCGGACAGGCCAGGGACACTATGGCTACACCTTC. The V and J genes are TRBV10-3 and TRBJ1-2; 7 bases align to TRBD1. This CDR3 spans 15 amino acids. Germline lookup yields CDR1 ENHRY and CDR2 SYGVKD. V trimming: 5 bases; J trimming: 3 bases; junction bases outside the gene matches: 9.

This clonotype appeared a few times. The CDR3 region has the DNA TGTGCCAGCAGTCCGGGCGTGGCCTCTTTCGGGTCCGAGCAGTACTTC. Residues: CASSPGVASFGSEQYF. The chain recombines TRBV27 with TRBJ2-7; D is undetermined. With 5 bases removed from V and 6 bases from J, the gap between germline ends came to 23 bases. Germline V lookup: CDR1 MNHEY, CDR2 SMNVEV (reference sequence). The CDR3 is 16 residues long.

This chain joins TRBV5-1 and TRBJ2-7; 9 nucleotides match TRBD1. This CDR3 comprises 13 residues. Losses at the gene ends were 4 bases for V and 5 bases for J; bases not matched to a gene: 4. Germline V lookup: CDR1 SGHRS, CDR2 YFSETQ. The CDR3 region is CASSGQGTHEQYF. CDR3 nucleotides: TGCGCCAGCAGCGGACAGGGGACCCACGAGCAGTACTTC.

This clonotype was observed a handful of times. V is TRBV4-2 and J is TRBJ1-2, with a tentative D call TRBD1 (5 bases). The CDR3 totals 15 residues. Germline loops: CDR1 LGHNA, CDR2 YNFKEQ. Trimming shortened V by 3 bases and J by 8 bases, and 19 bases separated the two germline ends. The CDR3 loop is CASSHQTGLGEGYTF. The CDR3, as DNA: TGTGCCAGCAGCCATCAAACAGGCCTCGGGGAAGGCTACACCTTC.

The chain uses TRBV20-1 and TRBJ2-7, with D possibly called TRBD1 or TRBD2 (5 bases each). Trimming removed 6 bases from V and 5 bases from J, with 20 bases in between. The CDR3 totals 14 residues. CDR1 and CDR2 from the germline V gene are DFQATT and SNEGSKA (reference sequence). CDR3 DNA: TGCAGTGCCACTGGGACCTTACACGGGGACGAGCAGTACTTC. Translated, it gives CSATGTLHGDEQYF.

This clonotype was detected many times. Compared with germline, one end of the junction differs, possibly owing to a read error. The chain uses TRBV5-1 and TRBJ2-1; D is ambiguous. The germline V gene encodes CDR1 SGHRS and CDR2 YFSETQ. This CDR3 spans 11 amino acids. This chain's CDR3 is CASSWGNEQFF. The DNA for the CDR3 is TGTGCCAGCAGTTGGGGCAATGAGCAGTTCTTC.

The table lists this clonotype with many counts. J is TRBJ2-4 and V is TRBV12-3 or TRBV12-4, with D perhaps TRBD2 (6 bases). Trimming removed 2 bases from V and 0 bases from J, with 11 bases in between. The CDR3 is 16 amino acids. The CDR3 coding sequence is TGTGCCAGCAGTTTAAGGCAGGGACTAGCCAAAAACATTCAGTACTTC. Protein product: CASSLRQGLAKNIQYF.

The chain uses TRBV18 and TRBJ1-1; TRBD1 agrees at 7 bases. V was clipped by 6 bases and J by 0 bases; unmatched bases: 10. Germline V gene sequence: CDR1 KGHSH, CDR2 LQKENI. This CDR3 contains 16 residues. The CDR3 spells CASSPRTGQLNTEAFF. The CDR3 DNA reads TGTGCCAGCTCCCCGAGAACGGGACAGTTGAACACTGAAGCTTTCTTT.

This clonotype was seen many times. V and J are TRBV5-1 and TRBJ2-5, with D unresolved. V was clipped by 3 bases and J by 5 bases, with 14 bases between them. Germline V gives CDR1 SGHRS, CDR2 YFSETQ. The CDR3 contains 14 residues. CDR3 region: CASSSPKRRETQYF. The CDR3 DNA follows: TGCGCCAGCAGCTCACCAAAGCGTCGGGAGACCCAGTACTTC.

This rearrangement joins TRBV18 to TRBJ2-7, with TRBD2 matching 8 bases. V lost 3 bases to trimming and J lost 7 bases; unmatched junction nucleotides: 8. The CDR3 runs 14 residues. The germline gives CDR1 KGHSH, CDR2 LQKENI. The CDR3 bases are TGTGCCAGCTCACCCCTAAGTGCTAGCGGGGAGCAGTACTTC. Translating it yields CASSPLSASGEQYF. Filled out from reference TRBV18 and TRBJ2-7, the complete variable domain reads NAGVMQNPRHLVRRRGQEARLRCSPMKGHSHVYWYRQLPEEGLKFMVYLQKENIIDESGMPKERFSAEFPKEGPSILRIQQVVRGDSAAYFCASSPLSASGEQYFGPGTRLTVT.

This clonotype was counted only a few times. The chain uses TRBV15 and TRBJ1-1; D remains unclear. The length of the CDR3 is 14 residues. V was trimmed by 7 bases and J by 2 bases, leaving 14 bases between them. From germline, CDR1 is LNHNV and CDR2 YYDKDF (reference sequence). The CDR3, as DNA: TGTGCCACCACGGCCAGGTCGCTAAACACTGAAGCTTTCTTT. Protein product: CATTARSLNTEAFF. Based on the CDR3 plus reference TRBV15 and TRBJ1-1, the full variable domain is DAMVIQNPRYQVTQFGKPVTLSCSQTLNHNVMYWYQQKSSQAPKLLFHYYDKDFNNEADTPDNFQSRRPNTSFCFLDIRSPGLGDTAMYLCATTARSLNTEAFFGQGTRLTVV.

The genes are TRBV7-9 and TRBJ2-1; D ambiguous. CDR1 is SEHNR and CDR2 is FQNEAQ in the germline V gene (reference sequence). The V end lost 5 bases, the J end lost 8 bases, and 13 bases lay between the germline ends. This CDR3 has 13 amino acids. CDR3 in amino acids: CASSNPGAYEQFF. CDR3 sequence (DNA): TGTGCCAGCAGCAATCCGGGTGCGTATGAGCAGTTCTTC.

At least ten counts were recorded for this clonotype. The chain links TRBV7-9 to TRBJ1-1; D perhaps matches TRBD1 (5 bases). Trimming took 5 bases from V and 2 from J, leaving 9 bases between them. The CDR3 is 13 residues long. Germline V gives CDR1 SEHNR, CDR2 FQNEAQ (reference sequence). CDR3: CASSMTVNTEAFF. In DNA form, the CDR3 reads TGTGCCAGCAGCATGACAGTTAACACTGAAGCTTTCTTT. Based on the CDR3 plus reference TRBV7-9 and TRBJ1-1, the full variable domain is DTGVSQNPRHKITKRGQNVTFRCDPISEHNRLYWYRQTLGQGPEFLTYFQNEAQLEKSRLLSDRFSAERPKGSFSTLEIQRTEQGDSAMYLCASSMTVNTEAFFGQGTRLTVV.

This clonotype was observed a handful of times. The CDR3 DNA reads TGTGCCAGCAGTGATTTCTTGGGGAAGTCTGCTAACTATGGCTACACCTTC. Its translation is CASSDFLGKSANYGYTF. This sequence joins TRBV2 and TRBJ1-2; D remains ambiguous. The V gene's germline CDR1 is SNHLY and CDR2 FYNNEI. Trimming took off 3 bases at V and 0 bases at J, with 17 bases between the two ends. The CDR3 consists of 17 residues. Supplemented by reference TRBV2 and TRBJ1-2, the full variable domain reads EPEVTQTPSHQVTQMGQEVILRCVPISNHLYFYWYRQILGQKVEFLVSFYNNEISEKSEIFDDQFSVERPDGSNFTLKIRSTKLEDSAMYFCASSDFLGKSANYGYTFGSGTRLTVV.

This chain joins TRBV7-9 and TRBJ1-3; D is uncertain. Per germline, CDR1 SEHNR and CDR2 FQNEAQ (reference sequence). The CDR3 runs 14 residues. V dropped 1 base and J dropped 4 bases, with 8 bases sitting between them. Here the CDR3 reads CASSLESGGNTIYF. CDR3 DNA sequence: TGTGCCAGCAGCTTAGAGTCCGGAGGAAACACCATATATTTT.

This clonotype appeared a few times. This chain links TRBV12-3 or TRBV12-4 with TRBJ2-7; TRBD2 aligns across 8 bases. The V segment lost 5 bases and the J segment 7 bases; nucleotides outside the gene matches: 10. This CDR3 contains 14 residues. The CDR3 loop reads CASSPAVSGGEQYF. The CDR3 DNA is TGTGCCAGCAGTCCCGCCGTGTCGGGGGGGGAGCAGTACTTC.

The rearrangement links TRBV5-6 to TRBJ2-1; the D gene is possibly TRBD2 (5 bases). The V gene's germline CDR1 is SGHDT and CDR2 YYEEEE. The CDR3 runs to 13 residues. Trimming stripped 6 bases from V and 9 bases from J, with 16 bases between. The CDR3 sequence is CASTLVRGSEQFF. In nucleotides, the CDR3 is TGTGCCAGCACCCTAGTCCGGGGAAGTGAGCAGTTCTTC. Based on the CDR3 plus reference TRBV5-6 and TRBJ2-1, the full variable domain is DAGVTQSPTHLIKTRGQQVTLRCSPKSGHDTVSWYQQALGQGPQFIFQYYEEEERQRGNFPDRFSGHQFPNYSSELNVNALLLGDSALYLCASTLVRGSEQFFGPGTRLTVL.

The chain recombines TRBV12-5 with TRBJ2-2; maybe TRBD2 (6 bases). The CDR3 consists of 15 residues. CDR1 is LGHNT, CDR2 FRNRAP, per germline. V shed 4 bases and J shed 9 bases, with 18 bases lying between them. CDR3 residues: CASGWGEPNLRELFF. In DNA form, the CDR3 reads TGTGCTAGTGGTTGGGGGGAACCGAACCTCCGGGAGCTGTTTTTT.

The V and J genes are TRBV29-1 and TRBJ1-2; tentative D call: TRBD1 (5 bases). The CDR3 contains 14 residues. Trimming stripped 2 bases from V and 4 bases from J, with 14 bases between. CDR1 is SQVTM and CDR2 is ANQGSEA in the germline V gene. CDR3 residues: CSVERGGRFYGYTF. The CDR3 DNA reads as TGCAGCGTTGAAAGGGGTGGCCGGTTCTATGGCTACACCTTC.

The chain has TRBV24-1 and TRBJ2-1, with D possibly being TRBD2 (6 bases). The CDR3 is made up of 15 amino acids. Trimming left V 8 bases short and J 8 bases short, with 21 bases between. Germline lookup yields CDR1 KGHDR and CDR2 SFDVKD. In DNA, the CDR3 is TGTGCCACCAAGGGTTCGACCGGGGGAAGGGATGAGCAGTTCTTC. Translating gives CATKGSTGGRDEQFF.

The rearrangement links TRBV11-2 to TRBJ2-7; 7 bases are a match to TRBD1. CDR3 length equals 18 residues. Germline assignment: CDR1 SGHAT and CDR2 FQNNGV. Trimming removed 1 base from V and 3 bases from J; junction bases left unmatched: 15. The CDR3 DNA sequence: TGTGCCAGCAGCTTAGGCTTCTTTCCGGGACAGAGAAACTACGAGCAGTACTTC. Its translation is CASSLGFFPGQRNYEQYF.

The sample holds a few counts of this clonotype. The V gene is TRBV27, the J gene TRBJ2-7, with D perhaps given as TRBD1 or TRBD2 (5 bases each). V gave up 0 bases and J gave up 3 bases, with 15 bases separating them. The CDR3 has 16 amino acids. Per germline, CDR1 MNHEY and CDR2 SMNVEV (reference sequence). The CDR3 DNA reads as TGTGCCAGCAGTTTATCGAATGGGGGAAGGGGCTACGAGCAGTACTTC. The encoded protein is CASSLSNGGRGYEQYF.

This sequence joins TRBV19 and TRBJ1-6; 10 positions agree with TRBD1. V dropped 4 bases and J dropped 14; count of bases not matched to a gene: 20. Germline lookup yields CDR1 LNHDA and CDR2 SQIVND (reference sequence). The CDR3 is 18 residues long. This CDR3 reads CASSNRDRGPTFREALHF. Here the CDR3 DNA reads TGTGCCAGTAGTAACCGGGACAGGGGACCCACGTTCCGAGAGGCCCTCCACTTT.

There are a few counts of this clonotype. This chain joins TRBV5-1 and TRBJ1-1, with a possible D match to TRBD1 (5 bases). Germline loops: CDR1 SGHRS, CDR2 YFSETQ. V was shortened by 2 bases and J by 0 bases, with 14 bases between the two germline ends. This CDR3 has 16 amino acids. In nucleotides, the CDR3 is TGCGCCAGCAGCTTCGGACACCGACTCATGAACACTGAAGCTTTCTTT. Protein product: CASSFGHRLMNTEAFF. The variable domain in full, with the rest retrieved from reference TRBV5-1 and TRBJ1-1, is KAGVTQTPRYLIKTRGQQVTLSCSPISGHRSVSWYQQTPGQGLQFLFEYFSETQRNKGNFPGRFSGRQFSNSRSEMNVSTLELGDSALYLCASSFGHRLMNTEAFFGQGTRLTVV.

The rearrangement links TRBV7-2 to TRBJ1-5; tentative D call: TRBD1 (5 bases). Germline V gives CDR1 SGHTA, CDR2 FQGNSA. The CDR3 runs to 15 residues. With 3 bases removed from V and 2 bases from J, the gap between germline ends came to 11 bases. In DNA, the CDR3 is TGTGCCAGCAGCTTGAATAGGGGACGCAATCAGCCCCAGCATTTT. Its protein product is CASSLNRGRNQPQHF.

The CDR3 sequence is CASENGDRAYSYNEQFF. The CDR3 nucleotides are TGTGCCAGCGAAAACGGGGACCGGGCCTACTCCTACAATGAGCAGTTCTTC. The chain employs TRBV12-3 or TRBV12-4 and TRBJ2-1, with D possibly called TRBD1 or TRBD2 (5 bases each). The CDR3 spans 17 residues. V gave up 8 bases and J gave up 0 bases, with 20 bases separating them.

The rearrangement uses TRBV5-1 and TRBJ1-1, with a weak D call TRBD1 (5 bases). Germline-derived CDR1 and CDR2 are SGHRS and YFSETQ. The V and J ends lost 4 bases and 6 bases respectively, with 16 bases between them. The CDR3 sequence is 14 residues long. CDR3 DNA: TGCGCCAGCAGCAGGGCCGGGACCGGGGCTGAAGCTTTCTTT. Encoded protein: CASSRAGTGAEAFF.